Listed here is a single TCR beta chain. This entry comes from a study of cytomegalovirus exposure and HLA in healthy donors. The length of the CDR3 is 15 residues. After removal of 5 bases from V and 4 bases from J, the junction contained 7 bases not matched to a gene. CDR1 SGDLS and CDR2 YYNGEE come from the germline V gene. 13 Jbeta primers and 60 Vbeta primers were used for the PCR. The method was immunoSEQ multiplex PCR; TCRdb's version includes in-frame clones alone and lacks a portion of them. The sample has under 150,000 clones, around four fifths seen once. The specimen sequenced was PBMCs. The chain employs TRBV9 and TRBJ1-4; 8 nucleotides line up with TRBD1. The source is a male donor in good health and CMV-seropositive. CDR3 protein: CASSEGTGGNEKLFF. The CDR3 coding sequence is TGTGCCAGCAGTGAAGGGACAGGAGGTAATGAAAAACTGTTTTTT.